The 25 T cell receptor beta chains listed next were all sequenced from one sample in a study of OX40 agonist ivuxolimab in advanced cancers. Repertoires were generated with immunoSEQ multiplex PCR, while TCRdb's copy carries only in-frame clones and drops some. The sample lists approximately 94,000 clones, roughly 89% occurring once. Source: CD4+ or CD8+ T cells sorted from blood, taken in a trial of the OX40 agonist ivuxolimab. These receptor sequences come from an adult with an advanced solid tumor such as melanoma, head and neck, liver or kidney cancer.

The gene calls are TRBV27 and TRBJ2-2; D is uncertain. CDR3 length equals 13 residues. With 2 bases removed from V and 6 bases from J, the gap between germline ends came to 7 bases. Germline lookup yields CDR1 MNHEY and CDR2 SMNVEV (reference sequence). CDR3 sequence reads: CASSLGWAGELFF. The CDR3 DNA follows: TGTGCCAGCAGTTTAGGCTGGGCCGGGGAGCTGTTTTTT.

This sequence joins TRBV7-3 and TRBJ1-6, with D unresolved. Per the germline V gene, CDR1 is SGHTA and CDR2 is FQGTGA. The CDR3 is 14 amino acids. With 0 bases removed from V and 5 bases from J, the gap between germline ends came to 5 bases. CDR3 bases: TGTGCCAGCAGCTTAACCAGGAATAATTCACCCCTCCACTTT. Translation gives CASSLTRNNSPLHF.

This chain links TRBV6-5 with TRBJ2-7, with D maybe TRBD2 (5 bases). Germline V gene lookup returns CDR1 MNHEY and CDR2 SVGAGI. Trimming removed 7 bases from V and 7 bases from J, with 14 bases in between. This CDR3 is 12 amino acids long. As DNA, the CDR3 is TGTGCCAGCACAGGAGGCGAGTGGGAGCAGTACTTC. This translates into CASTGGEWEQYF.

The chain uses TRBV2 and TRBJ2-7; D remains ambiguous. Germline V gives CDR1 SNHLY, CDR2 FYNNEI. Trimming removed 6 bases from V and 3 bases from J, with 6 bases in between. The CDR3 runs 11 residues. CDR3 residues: CASRYVYEQYF. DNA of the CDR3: TGTGCCAGCAGGTATGTCTACGAGCAGTACTTC. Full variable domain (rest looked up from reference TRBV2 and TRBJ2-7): EPEVTQTPSHQVTQMGQEVILRCVPISNHLYFYWYRQILGQKVEFLVSFYNNEISEKSEIFDDQFSVERPDGSNFTLKIRSTKLEDSAMYFCASRYVYEQYFGPGTRLTVT.

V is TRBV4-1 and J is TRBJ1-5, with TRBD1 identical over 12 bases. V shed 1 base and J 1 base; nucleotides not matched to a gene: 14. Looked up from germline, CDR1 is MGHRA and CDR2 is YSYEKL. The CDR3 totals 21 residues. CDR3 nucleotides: TGCGCCAGCAGCCAAGCGAGAGAGGGACAGGGGGCTCGGGTGAGCAATCAGCCCCAGCATTTT. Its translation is CASSQAREGQGARVSNQPQHF.

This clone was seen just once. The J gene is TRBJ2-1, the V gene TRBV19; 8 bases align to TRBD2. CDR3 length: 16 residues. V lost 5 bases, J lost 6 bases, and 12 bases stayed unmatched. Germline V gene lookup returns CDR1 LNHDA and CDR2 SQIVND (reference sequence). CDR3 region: CASSLTFSGISNEQFF. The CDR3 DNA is TGTGCCAGTAGTTTGACCTTTAGCGGGATTAGCAATGAGCAGTTCTTC.

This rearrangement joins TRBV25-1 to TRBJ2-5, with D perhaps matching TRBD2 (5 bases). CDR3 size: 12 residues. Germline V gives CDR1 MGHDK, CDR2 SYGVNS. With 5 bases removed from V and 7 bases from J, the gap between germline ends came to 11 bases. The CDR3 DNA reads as TGTGCCAGCAGTCTGGGAGCCGGGACCCAGTACTTC. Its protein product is CASSLGAGTQYF.

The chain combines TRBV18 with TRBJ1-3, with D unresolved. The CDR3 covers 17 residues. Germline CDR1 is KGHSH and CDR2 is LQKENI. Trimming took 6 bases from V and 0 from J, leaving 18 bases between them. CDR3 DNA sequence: TGTGCCAGCTCGTCCGGCGGGGTGGGCAGCTCTGGAAACACCATATATTTT. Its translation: CASSSGGVGSSGNTIYF.

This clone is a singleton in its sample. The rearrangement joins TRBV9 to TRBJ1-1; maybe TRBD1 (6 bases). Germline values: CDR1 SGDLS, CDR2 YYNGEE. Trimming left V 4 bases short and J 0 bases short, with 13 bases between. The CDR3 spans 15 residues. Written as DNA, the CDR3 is TGTGCCAGCAGCACGAGTAGGGGGTTGAACACTGAAGCTTTCTTT. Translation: CASSTSRGLNTEAFF.

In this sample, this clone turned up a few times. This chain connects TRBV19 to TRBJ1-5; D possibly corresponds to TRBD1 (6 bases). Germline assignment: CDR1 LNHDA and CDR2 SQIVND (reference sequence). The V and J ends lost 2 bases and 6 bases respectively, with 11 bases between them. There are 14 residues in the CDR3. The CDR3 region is CASSILGAGQPQHF. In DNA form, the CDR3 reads TGTGCCAGTAGTATACTGGGGGCAGGTCAGCCCCAGCATTTT.

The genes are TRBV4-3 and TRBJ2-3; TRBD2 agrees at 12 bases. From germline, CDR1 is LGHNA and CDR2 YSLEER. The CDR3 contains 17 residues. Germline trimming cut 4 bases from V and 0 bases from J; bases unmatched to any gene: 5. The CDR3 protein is CASSPGLAGPSTDTQYF. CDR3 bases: TGCGCCAGCAGCCCGGGACTAGCGGGCCCAAGCACAGATACGCAGTATTTT.

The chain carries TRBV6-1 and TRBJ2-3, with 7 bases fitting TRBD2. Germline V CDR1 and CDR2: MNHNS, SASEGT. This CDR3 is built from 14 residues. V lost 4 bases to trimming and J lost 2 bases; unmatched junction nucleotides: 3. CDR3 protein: CASSVAGVTDTQYF. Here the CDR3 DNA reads TGTGCCAGCAGTGTCGCGGGAGTCACAGATACGCAGTATTTT.

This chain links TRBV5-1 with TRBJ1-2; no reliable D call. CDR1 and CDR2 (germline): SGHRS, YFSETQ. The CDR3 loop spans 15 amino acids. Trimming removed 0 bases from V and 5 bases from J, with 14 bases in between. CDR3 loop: CASSLGAGMKYGYTF. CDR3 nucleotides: TGCGCCAGCAGCTTGGGGGCGGGGATGAAGTATGGCTACACCTTC. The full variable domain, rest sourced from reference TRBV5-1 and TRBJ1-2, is KAGVTQTPRYLIKTRGQQVTLSCSPISGHRSVSWYQQTPGQGLQFLFEYFSETQRNKGNFPGRFSGRQFSNSRSEMNVSTLELGDSALYLCASSLGAGMKYGYTFGSGTRLTVV.

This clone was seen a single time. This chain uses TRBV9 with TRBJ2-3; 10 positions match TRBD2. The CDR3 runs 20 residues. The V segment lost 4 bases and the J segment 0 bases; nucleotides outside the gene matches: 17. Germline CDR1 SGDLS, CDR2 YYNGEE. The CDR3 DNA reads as TGTGCCAGCAGCACGGGACTAGCGCTCGATATAAACCCTAGCACAGATACGCAGTATTTT. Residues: CASSTGLALDINPSTDTQYF.

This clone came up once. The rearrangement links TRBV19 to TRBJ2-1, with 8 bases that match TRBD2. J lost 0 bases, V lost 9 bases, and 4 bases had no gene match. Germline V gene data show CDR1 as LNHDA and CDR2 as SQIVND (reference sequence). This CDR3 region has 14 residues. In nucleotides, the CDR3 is TGTGCCAGCCGTAGCGGGATCTCCTACAATGAGCAGTTCTTC. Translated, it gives CASRSGISYNEQFF. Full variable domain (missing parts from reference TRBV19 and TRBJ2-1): DGGITQSPKYLFRKEGQNVTLSCEQNLNHDAMYWYRQDPGQGLRLIYYSQIVNDFQKGDIAEGYSVSREKKESFPLTVTSAQKNPTAFYLCASRSGISYNEQFFGPGTRLTVL.

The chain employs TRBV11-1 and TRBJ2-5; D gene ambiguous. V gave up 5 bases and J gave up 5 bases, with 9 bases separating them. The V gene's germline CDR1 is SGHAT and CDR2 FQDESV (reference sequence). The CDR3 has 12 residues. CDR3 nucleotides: TGTGCCAGCAGCCAAGAGAGGGAGACCCAGTACTTC. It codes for CASSQERETQYF.

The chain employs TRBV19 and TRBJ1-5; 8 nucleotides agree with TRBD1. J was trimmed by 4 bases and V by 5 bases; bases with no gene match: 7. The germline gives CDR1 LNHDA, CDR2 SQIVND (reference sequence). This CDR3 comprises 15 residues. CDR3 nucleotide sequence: TGTGCCAGTAGTCAAGGACAGGGTTATAATCAGCCCCAGCATTTT. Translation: CASSQGQGYNQPQHF. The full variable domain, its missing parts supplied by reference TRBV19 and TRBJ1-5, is DGGITQSPKYLFRKEGQNVTLSCEQNLNHDAMYWYRQDPGQGLRLIYYSQIVNDFQKGDIAEGYSVSREKKESFPLTVTSAQKNPTAFYLCASSQGQGYNQPQHFGDGTRLSIL.

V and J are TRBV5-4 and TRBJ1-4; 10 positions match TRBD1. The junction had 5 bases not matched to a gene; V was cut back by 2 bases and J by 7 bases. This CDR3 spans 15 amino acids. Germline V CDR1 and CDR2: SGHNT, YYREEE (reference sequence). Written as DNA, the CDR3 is TGTGCCAGCAGCTTACCGGGACAGGGGAGTGAAAAACTGTTTTTT. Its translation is CASSLPGQGSEKLFF.

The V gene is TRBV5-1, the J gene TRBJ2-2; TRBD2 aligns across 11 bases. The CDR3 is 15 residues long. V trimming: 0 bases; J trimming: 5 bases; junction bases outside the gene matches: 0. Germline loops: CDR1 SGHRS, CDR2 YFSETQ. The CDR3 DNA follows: TGCGCCAGCAGCTTGGCTAGCGGGAGGACCGGGGAGCTGTTTTTT. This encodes CASSLASGRTGELFF.

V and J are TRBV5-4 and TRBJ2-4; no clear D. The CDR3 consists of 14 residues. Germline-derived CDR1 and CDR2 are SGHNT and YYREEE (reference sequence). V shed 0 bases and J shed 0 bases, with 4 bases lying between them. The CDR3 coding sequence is TGTGCCAGCAGCTTGGACGTAGCCAAAAACATTCAGTACTTC. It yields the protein CASSLDVAKNIQYF. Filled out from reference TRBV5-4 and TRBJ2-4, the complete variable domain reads ETGVTQSPTHLIKTRGQQVTLRCSSQSGHNTVSWYQQALGQGPQFIFQYYREEENGRGNFPPRFSGLQFPNYSSELNVNALELDDSALYLCASSLDVAKNIQYFGAGTRLSVL.

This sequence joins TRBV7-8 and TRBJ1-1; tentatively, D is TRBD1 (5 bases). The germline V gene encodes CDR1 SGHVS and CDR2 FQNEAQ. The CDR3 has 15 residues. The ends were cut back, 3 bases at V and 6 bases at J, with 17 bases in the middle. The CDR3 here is CASSLTSGRTAEAFF. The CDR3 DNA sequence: TGTGCCAGCAGCTTGACGTCGGGACGGACGGCTGAAGCTTTCTTT.

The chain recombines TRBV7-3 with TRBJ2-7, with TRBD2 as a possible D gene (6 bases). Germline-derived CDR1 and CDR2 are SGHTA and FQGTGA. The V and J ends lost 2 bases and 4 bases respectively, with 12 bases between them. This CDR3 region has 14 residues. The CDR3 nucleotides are TGTGCCAGCAGCTTACAACTAGCTCCATACGAGCAGTACTTC. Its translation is CASSLQLAPYEQYF.

As DNA, the CDR3 is TGTGCCAGTGCACGTTTTACCACAGATACGCAGTATTTT. Translating gives CASARFTTDTQYF. This sequence joins TRBV5-8 and TRBJ2-3; D gene ambiguous. Trimming shortened V by 8 bases and J by 2 bases, and 12 bases separated the two germline ends. The CDR3 covers 13 residues. Germline CDR1 reads SGHTS; CDR2 reads YDEGEE.

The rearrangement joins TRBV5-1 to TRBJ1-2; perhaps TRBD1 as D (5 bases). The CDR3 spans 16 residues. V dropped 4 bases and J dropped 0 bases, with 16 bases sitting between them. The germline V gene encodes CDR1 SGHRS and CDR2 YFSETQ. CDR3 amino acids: CASSPLGGPANYGYTF. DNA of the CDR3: TGCGCCAGCAGCCCCCTGGGGGGTCCAGCTAACTATGGCTACACCTTC.

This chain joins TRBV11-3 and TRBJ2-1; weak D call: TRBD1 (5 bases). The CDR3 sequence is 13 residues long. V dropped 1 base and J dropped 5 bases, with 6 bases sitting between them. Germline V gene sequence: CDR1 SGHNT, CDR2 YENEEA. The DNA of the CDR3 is TGTGCCAGCAGCTTAGCACAGGACAATGAGCAGTTCTTC. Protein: CASSLAQDNEQFF.